The 21 T cell receptor beta chains reported below all come from one sample, sequenced in a study of blood T cell repertoires in COVID-19. The table came from immunoSEQ multiplex PCR; TCRdb's copy has only in-frame clones and leaves some out. The table has fewer than 150,000 clones, more than 80% seen once. The sample comprised peripheral blood. The origin of the receptors is a woman older than 75 in a cohort sampled during active or convalescent COVID-19.

V gene TRBV5-4 combines with J gene TRBJ2-3, with D unclear. Trimming shortened V by 4 bases and J by 6 bases, and 9 bases separated the two germline ends. There are 12 residues in the CDR3. Looked up from germline, CDR1 is SGHNT and CDR2 is YYREEE (reference sequence). In DNA, the CDR3 is TGTGCCAGCAGCCTCGACTGGGATACGCAGTATTTT. It yields the protein CASSLDWDTQYF.

This rearrangement joins TRBV12-5 to TRBJ2-7; TRBD1 is a possible D gene (6 bases). Trimming stripped 7 bases from V and 1 base from J, with 11 bases between. The CDR3 has 13 amino acids. Germline assignment: CDR1 LGHNT and CDR2 FRNRAP. The CDR3 reads CASALDRSYEQYF. For the CDR3, the DNA is TGTGCTAGTGCCCTGGACAGATCCTACGAGCAGTACTTC.

This clone has ten or more counts. V and J are TRBV9 and TRBJ2-3; possibly TRBD2 for D (6 bases). This CDR3 has 16 amino acids. V lost 4 bases, J lost 0 bases, and 15 bases lay in between. Germline values: CDR1 SGDLS, CDR2 YYNGEE. CDR3 in DNA: TGTGCCAGCAGCCCGGGACTCGCTTCGAGCACAGATACGCAGTATTTT. This encodes CASSPGLASSTDTQYF. The full variable domain, with the rest looked up from reference TRBV9 and TRBJ2-3, is DSGVTQTPKHLITATGQRVTLRCSPRSGDLSVYWYQQSLDQGLQFLIQYYNGEERAKGNILERFSAQQFPDLHSELNLSSLELGDSALYFCASSPGLASSTDTQYFGPGTRLTVL.

J is TRBJ1-2 and V is TRBV5-1; tentative D call: TRBD1 (6 bases). Germline CDR1 reads SGHRS; CDR2 reads YFSETQ. Trimming took 4 bases from V and 4 from J, leaving 14 bases between them. The CDR3 sequence is 14 residues long. Written as DNA, the CDR3 is TGCGCCAGCAGCGCAACCGGGACAAGCTATGGCTACACCTTC. Translated: CASSATGTSYGYTF.

The rearrangement links TRBV23-1 to TRBJ1-2; D gene uncertain. TRBV23-1 is placed among ORFs of uncertain function. Trimming stripped 0 bases from V and 4 bases from J, with 12 bases between. The CDR3 has 15 amino acids. The CDR3 loop reads CASSQSGEVFYGYTF. The CDR3 nucleotides read TGCGCCAGCAGTCAATCCGGAGAGGTATTCTATGGCTACACCTTC.

The chain employs TRBV9 and TRBJ1-2, with 10 bases lining up with TRBD1. CDR3 length: 15 amino acids. V shed 4 bases, J shed 4 bases, and the junction held 7 bases outside the gene matches. CDR1 is SGDLS, CDR2 YYNGEE, per germline. As DNA, the CDR3 is TGTGCCAGCAGCCACCTAGGACAGGGGGTCTATGGCTACACCTTC. This gives the protein CASSHLGQGVYGYTF.

The rearrangement uses TRBV3-1 (or the pseudogene TRBV3-2) and TRBJ1-2, with D perhaps matching TRBD1 (6 bases). This CDR3 has 17 residues. Trimming shortened V by 4 bases and J by 0 bases, and 18 bases separated the two germline ends. CDR1 is LGHDT and CDR2 is YNNKEL in the germline V gene (reference sequence). The DNA of the CDR3 is TGTGCCAGCAGCCTCCGGATAGGGGGGGACGCTAACTATGGCTACACCTTC. Protein sequence: CASSLRIGGDANYGYTF.

The chain uses TRBV28 and TRBJ2-7; D may be TRBD2 (5 bases). Germline V gene sequence: CDR1 MDHEN, CDR2 SYDVKM. With 5 bases removed from V and 6 bases from J, the gap between germline ends came to 14 bases. The CDR3 length is 13 residues. In DNA form, the CDR3 reads TGTGCCAGCAGTCGGGGAATTGCGGGCGAGCAGTACGTC. Amino acids: CASSRGIAGEQYV.

The chain is built from TRBV11-2 and TRBJ2-4, with 11 bases aligning to TRBD2. The germline gives CDR1 SGHAT, CDR2 FQNNGV. This CDR3 region has 16 residues. Trimming removed 4 bases from V and 6 bases from J; junction bases left unmatched: 8. CDR3 loop: CASSSLAGGLVNIQYF. The CDR3 DNA sequence: TGTGCCAGCAGCTCCTTAGCGGGGGGGCTGGTAAACATTCAGTACTTC.

The chain is built from TRBV7-3 and TRBJ2-3; possibly TRBD1 for D (5 bases). The V gene's germline CDR1 is SGHTA and CDR2 FQGTGA. With 0 bases removed from V and 4 bases from J, the gap between germline ends came to 11 bases. The CDR3 has 15 amino acids. The DNA of the CDR3 is TGTGCCAGCAGCTTAACGGGTGCCAGGGCAGATACGCAGTATTTT. Its translation: CASSLTGARADTQYF.

This chain uses TRBV24-1 with TRBJ2-2, with TRBD1 matching 9 bases. The CDR3 consists of 15 residues. Germline CDR1 is KGHDR and CDR2 is SFDVKD. Unmatched junction bases numbered 3, after V lost 8 bases and J lost 0 bases. In DNA form, the CDR3 reads TGTGCCACCAAGGGACAGGGAGCGAACACCGGGGAGCTGTTTTTT. Its translation is CATKGQGANTGELFF.

The rearrangement links TRBV9 to TRBJ1-3; no reliable D call. Germline V lookup: CDR1 SGDLS, CDR2 YYNGEE. The CDR3 extends over 14 amino acids. Between the trimmed V and J ends, which lost 2 bases and 3 bases, there was a span of 9 bases. The CDR3 DNA follows: TGTGCCAGCAGCGTGGAGGTCTATGGAAACACCATATATTTT. Translating gives CASSVEVYGNTIYF.

The V call is TRBV10-3, the J call TRBJ2-5; TRBD1 matches at 8 bases. Germline V gene sequence: CDR1 ENHRY, CDR2 SYGVKD. This CDR3 has 13 amino acids. With 6 bases clipped from V and 5 bases from J, the junction kept 5 bases outside the gene matches. CDR3 sequence (DNA): TGTGCCATCAGCCCGGACAGGGACGAGACCCAGTACTTC. Translated: CAISPDRDETQYF.

This rearrangement joins TRBV28 to TRBJ2-1, with a possible D match to TRBD1 (6 bases). V was clipped by 5 bases and J by 8 bases, with 22 bases between them. CDR3 length: 16 residues. Looked up from germline, CDR1 is MDHEN and CDR2 is SYDVKM. This CDR3 reads CASSISPPRGIHEQFF. The DNA for the CDR3 is TGTGCCAGCAGTATATCACCTCCCAGGGGAATTCATGAGCAGTTCTTC.

This clone showed up just a few times. This chain links TRBV2 with TRBJ1-2; the D is unclear. The CDR3 is made up of 14 amino acids. Germline V gives CDR1 SNHLY, CDR2 FYNNEI. Trimming pared 6 bases from V and 8 bases from J, leaving 19 bases between. The CDR3 protein is CASSLTGSPGGYTF. As DNA, the CDR3 is TGTGCCAGCAGCTTAACCGGGTCCCCGGGGGGCTACACCTTC.

This sequence joins TRBV18 and TRBJ1-1, with D uncertain. Germline loops: CDR1 KGHSH, CDR2 LQKENI. The CDR3 covers 15 residues. V was cut by 1 base and J by 1 base, with 10 bases left in between. Here the CDR3 DNA reads TGTGCCAGCTCACCACGGGCAGGCCCGAACACTGAAGCTTTCTTT. It codes for CASSPRAGPNTEAFF.

V and J are TRBV18 and TRBJ1-1; D might be TRBD1 (5 bases). CDR1 is KGHSH and CDR2 is LQKENI in the germline V gene. The CDR3 is 15 residues long. V was shortened by 2 bases and J by 0 bases, with 10 bases between the two germline ends. The CDR3 DNA sequence: TGTGCCAGCTCACCAATATTGACAGTGAACACTGAAGCTTTCTTT. The encoded protein is CASSPILTVNTEAFF.

V is TRBV24-1 and J is TRBJ1-2; D uncertain. Germline lookup yields CDR1 KGHDR and CDR2 SFDVKD. The CDR3 covers 13 residues. Trimming shortened V by 3 bases and J by 5 bases, and 9 bases separated the two germline ends. The CDR3 is CATSDGSEYGYTF. CDR3 in DNA: TGTGCCACCAGTGATGGCTCAGAATATGGCTACACCTTC.

The chain has TRBV6-6 and TRBJ1-3; D gene unclear. Germline assignment: CDR1 MNHNY and CDR2 SVGAGI (reference sequence). The CDR3 has 16 residues. V lost 7 bases and J lost 0, with 16 bases in between. CDR3 nucleotide sequence: TGTGCCAGCACCTCAAATCCAGACATCTCTGGAAACACCATATATTTT. Amino acids: CASTSNPDISGNTIYF.

The chain is built from TRBV28 and TRBJ2-1; tentative D call: TRBD1 (5 bases). CDR3 length: 16 residues. The V and J ends lost 4 bases and 0 bases respectively, with 13 bases between them. CDR1 and CDR2 (germline): MDHEN, SYDVKM. CDR3: CASSSRTFLSYNEQFF. The CDR3, as DNA: TGTGCCAGCAGTTCCCGGACATTCCTCTCCTACAATGAGCAGTTCTTC.

The chain employs TRBV5-1 and TRBJ2-1; 7 nucleotides line up with TRBD2. J gave up 9 bases and V 3 bases, and 15 bases lay outside the gene matches. Germline assignment: CDR1 SGHRS and CDR2 YFSETQ. CDR3 size: 16 residues. CDR3 DNA: TGCGCCAGCAGCTCGATTCCGGGGGGACCCTGGAGTGAGCAGTTCTTC. It is translated as CASSSIPGGPWSEQFF.